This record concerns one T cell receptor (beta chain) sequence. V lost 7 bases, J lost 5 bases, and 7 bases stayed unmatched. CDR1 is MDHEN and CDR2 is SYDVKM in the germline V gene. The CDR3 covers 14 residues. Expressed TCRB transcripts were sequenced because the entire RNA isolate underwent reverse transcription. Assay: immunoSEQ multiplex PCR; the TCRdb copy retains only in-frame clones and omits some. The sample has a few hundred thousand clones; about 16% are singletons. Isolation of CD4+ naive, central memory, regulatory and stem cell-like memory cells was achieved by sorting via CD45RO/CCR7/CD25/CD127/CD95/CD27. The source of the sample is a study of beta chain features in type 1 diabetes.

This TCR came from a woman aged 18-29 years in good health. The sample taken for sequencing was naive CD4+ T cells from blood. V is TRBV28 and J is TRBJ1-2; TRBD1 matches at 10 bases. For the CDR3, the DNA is TGTGCCAGCACGAGCGGACAGGGGGTTTATGGCTACACCTTC. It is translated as CASTSGQGVYGYTF.